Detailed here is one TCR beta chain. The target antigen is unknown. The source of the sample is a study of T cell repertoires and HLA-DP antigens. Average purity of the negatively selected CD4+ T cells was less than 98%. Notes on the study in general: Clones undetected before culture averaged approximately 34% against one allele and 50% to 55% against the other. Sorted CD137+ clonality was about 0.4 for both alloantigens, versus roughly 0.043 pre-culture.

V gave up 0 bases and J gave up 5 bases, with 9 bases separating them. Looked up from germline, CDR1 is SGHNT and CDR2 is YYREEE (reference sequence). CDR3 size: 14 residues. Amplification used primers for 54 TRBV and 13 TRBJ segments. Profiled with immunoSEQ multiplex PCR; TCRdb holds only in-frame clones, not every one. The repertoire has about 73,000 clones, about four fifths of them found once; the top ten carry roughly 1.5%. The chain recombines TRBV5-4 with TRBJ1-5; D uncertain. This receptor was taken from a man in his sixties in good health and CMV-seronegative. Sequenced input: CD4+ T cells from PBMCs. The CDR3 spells CASSLGRTYQPQHF. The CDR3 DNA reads TGTGCCAGCAGCTTGGGTCGAACGTATCAGCCCCAGCATTTT.